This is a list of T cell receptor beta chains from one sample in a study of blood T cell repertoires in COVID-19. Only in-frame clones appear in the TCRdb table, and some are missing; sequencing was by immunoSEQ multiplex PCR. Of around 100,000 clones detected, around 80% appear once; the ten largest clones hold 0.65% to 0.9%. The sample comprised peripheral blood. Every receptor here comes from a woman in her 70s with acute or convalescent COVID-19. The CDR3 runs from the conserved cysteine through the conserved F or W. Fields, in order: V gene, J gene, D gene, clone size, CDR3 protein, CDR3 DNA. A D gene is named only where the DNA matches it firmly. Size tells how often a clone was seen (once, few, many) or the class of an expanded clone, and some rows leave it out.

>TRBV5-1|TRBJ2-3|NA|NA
CASSLSLLSSGKPTDTQYF
TGCGCCAGCAGCCTGTCGCTTTTGTCTTCGGGAAAGCCCACAGATACGCAGTATTTT
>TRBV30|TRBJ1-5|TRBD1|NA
CAWSPGQAGRGPQHF
TGTGCCTGGAGTCCGGGACAGGCGGGGAGGGGGCCCCAGCATTTT
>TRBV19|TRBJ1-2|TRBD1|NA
CASNQGGQGRYGYTF
TGTGCCAGTAACCAAGGGGGACAGGGACGGTATGGCTACACCTTC
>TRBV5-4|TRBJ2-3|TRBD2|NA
CASSPIAGIVTQYF
TGTGCCAGCAGCCCTATAGCGGGAATCGTTACGCAGTATTTT
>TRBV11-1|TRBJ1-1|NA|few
CASSSGLGNTEAFF
TGTGCCAGCAGCTCGGGACTCGGGAACACTGAAGCTTTCTTT
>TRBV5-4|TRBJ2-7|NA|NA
CASSSRGLSYEQYF
TGTGCCAGCAGCTCCCGGGGGTTGAGCTACGAGCAGTACTTC
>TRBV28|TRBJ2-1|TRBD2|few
CASSLGGGDYNEQFF
TGTGCCAGCAGTTTGGGGGGAGGGGATTACAATGAGCAGTTCTTC
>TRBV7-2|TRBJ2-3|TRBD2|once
CASSFVAGYTDTQYF
TGTGCCAGCAGCTTCGTAGCGGGGTACACAGATACGCAGTATTTT
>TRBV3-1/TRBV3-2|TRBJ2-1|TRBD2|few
CASSQLSGGSYEQFF
TGTGCCAGCAGCCAACTTAGCGGGGGAAGCTATGAGCAGTTCTTC
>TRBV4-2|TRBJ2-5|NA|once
CASSRWFQSGSEETQYF
TGTGCCAGCAGCCGATGGTTCCAAAGCGGGTCTGAAGAGACCCAGTACTTC
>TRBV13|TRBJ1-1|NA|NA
CASSLGAGMGTEAFF
TGTGCCAGCAGCTTAGGCGCAGGGATGGGCACTGAAGCTTTCTTT
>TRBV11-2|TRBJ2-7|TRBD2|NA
CASSLYASGLSYEQYF
TGTGCCAGCAGCTTATATGCTAGCGGTTTATCCTACGAGCAGTACTTC
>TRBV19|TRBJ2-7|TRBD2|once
CASPGTREWCYEQYF
TGTGCCAGTCCCGGGACTAGGGAATGGTGCTACGAGCAGTACTTC
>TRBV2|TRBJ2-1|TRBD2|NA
CASSPSGTTYNEQFF
TGTGCCAGCAGTCCCTCCGGGACTACCTACAATGAGCAGTTCTTC
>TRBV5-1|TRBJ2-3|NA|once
CASSFQGSTDTQYF
TGCGCCAGCAGCTTTCAGGGTAGCACAGATACGCAGTATTTT
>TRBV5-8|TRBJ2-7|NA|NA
CASKLTGIYEQYF
TGTGCCAGCAAATTAACAGGGATCTACGAGCAGTACTTC
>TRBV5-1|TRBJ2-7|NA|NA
CASSRDTSYEQYF
TGCGCCAGCAGCCGGGACACTTCCTACGAGCAGTACTTC
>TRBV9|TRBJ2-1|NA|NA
CASSESPIKDRFGYNEQFF
TGTGCCAGCAGCGAATCCCCTATTAAAGACAGGTTCGGCTACAATGAGCAGTTCTTC
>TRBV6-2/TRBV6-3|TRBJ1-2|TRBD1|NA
CASSSTVRGLYGYTF
TGTGCCAGCAGTTCGACTGTCAGGGGGCTCTATGGCTACACCTTC
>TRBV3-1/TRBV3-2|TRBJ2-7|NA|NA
CASSHTDSGIYEQYF
TGTGCCAGCAGCCACACCGACAGTGGGATTTACGAGCAGTACTTC
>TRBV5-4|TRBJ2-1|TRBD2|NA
CASSLASGSREQFF
TGTGCCAGCAGCTTGGCAAGCGGGAGTCGTGAGCAGTTCTTC
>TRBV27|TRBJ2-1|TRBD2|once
CASSLRASGGFVWNEQFF
TGTGCCAGCAGTTTAAGAGCTAGCGGGGGTTTCGTTTGGAATGAGCAGTTCTTC
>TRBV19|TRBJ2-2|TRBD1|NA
CASSIDAGGVRAGELFF
TGTGCCAGTAGTATAGACGCAGGGGGCGTGAGGGCCGGGGAGCTGTTTTTT
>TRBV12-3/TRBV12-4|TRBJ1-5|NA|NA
CASSHSNQPQHF
TGTGCCAGCAGCCATAGCAATCAGCCCCAGCATTTT
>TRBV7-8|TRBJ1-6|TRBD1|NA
CASSFYDRGNSPLHF
TGTGCCAGCAGCTTTTATGACAGGGGAAATTCACCCCTCCACTTT
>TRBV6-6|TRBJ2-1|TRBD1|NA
CASKGTGGNEQFF
TGTGCCAGCAAGGGAACAGGGGGCAATGAGCAGTTCTTC
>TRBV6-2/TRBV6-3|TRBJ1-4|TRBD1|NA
CASSPSPGGSGRLFF
TGTGCCAGCAGTCCGAGCCCAGGGGGCTCTGGCAGGCTGTTTTTT